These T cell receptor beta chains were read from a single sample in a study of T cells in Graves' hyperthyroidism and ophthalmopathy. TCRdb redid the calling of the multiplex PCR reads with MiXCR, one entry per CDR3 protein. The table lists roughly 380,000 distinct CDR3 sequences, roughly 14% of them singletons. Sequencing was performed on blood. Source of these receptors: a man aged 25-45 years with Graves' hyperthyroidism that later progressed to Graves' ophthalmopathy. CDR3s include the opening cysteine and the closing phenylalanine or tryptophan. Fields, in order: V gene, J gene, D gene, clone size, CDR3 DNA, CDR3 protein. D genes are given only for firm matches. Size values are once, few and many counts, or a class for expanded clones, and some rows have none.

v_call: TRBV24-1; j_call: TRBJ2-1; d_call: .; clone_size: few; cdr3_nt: TGTGCCACCAGGACCGGCCCCGCCGATGAGCAGTTCTTC; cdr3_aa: CATRTGPADEQFF
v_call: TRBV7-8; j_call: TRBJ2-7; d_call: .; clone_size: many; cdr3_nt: TGTGCCAGCAGCGCAAGTATGGGTACCCTGTCCGCGATCCCCTACGAGCAGTACTTC; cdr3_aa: CASSASMGTLSAIPYEQYF
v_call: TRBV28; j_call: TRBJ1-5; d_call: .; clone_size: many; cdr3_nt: TGTGCCAGCCGGGGGGGGCGCCATCAGCCCCAGCATTTT; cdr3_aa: CASRGGRHQPQHF
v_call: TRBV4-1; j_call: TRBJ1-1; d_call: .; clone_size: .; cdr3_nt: TGCGCCAGCAGCAAATCACTTCCGTTGCCCACTGAAGCTTTCTTT; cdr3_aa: CASSKSLPLPTEAFF
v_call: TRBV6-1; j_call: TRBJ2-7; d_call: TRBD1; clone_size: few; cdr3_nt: TGTGCCAGCAGCCTGGGACAGGATGCCTACGAGCAGTACTTC; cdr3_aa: CASSLGQDAYEQYF
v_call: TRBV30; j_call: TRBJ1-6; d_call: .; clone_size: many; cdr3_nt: TGTGCCTGGAGTGTACGCGGGCAGCACAATTCACCCCTCCACTTT; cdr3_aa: CAWSVRGQHNSPLHF
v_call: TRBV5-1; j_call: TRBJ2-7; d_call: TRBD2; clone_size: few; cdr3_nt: TGCGCCAGCAGCTTGAGTAGCGGGGGGGCATCTTTAGAGCAGTACTTC; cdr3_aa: CASSLSSGGASLEQYF
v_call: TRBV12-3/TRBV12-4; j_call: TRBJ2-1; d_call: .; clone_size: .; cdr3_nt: TGTGCCAGCAGCCCTCGGCAGGTAGACAATGAGCAGTTCTTC; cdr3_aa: CASSPRQVDNEQFF
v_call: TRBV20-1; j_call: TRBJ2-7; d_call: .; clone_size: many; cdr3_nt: TGCAGTGCCCTGGGACGGACGGCCTACGAGCAGTACTTC; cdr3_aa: CSALGRTAYEQYF
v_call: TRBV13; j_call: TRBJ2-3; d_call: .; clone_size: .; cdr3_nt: TGTGCCAGCAGCTTAAGATCTGACCGGGACACAGATACGCAGTATTTT; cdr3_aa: CASSLRSDRDTDTQYF
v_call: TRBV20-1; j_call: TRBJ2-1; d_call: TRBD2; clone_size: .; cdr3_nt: TGCAGTGCTAGCGGACTAGCGGGGGGTCCTCCCAATGAGCAGTTCTTC; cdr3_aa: CSASGLAGGPPNEQFF
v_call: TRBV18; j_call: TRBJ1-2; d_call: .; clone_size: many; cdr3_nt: TGTGCCAGCTCACCAGCGGGCTATGGCTACACCTTC; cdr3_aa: CASSPAGYGYTF
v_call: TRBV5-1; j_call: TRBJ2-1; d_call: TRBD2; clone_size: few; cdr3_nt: TGCGCCAGCAGACCTCAACTAGCGGGGCTCGGGAATGAGCAGTTCTTC; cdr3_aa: CASRPQLAGLGNEQFF
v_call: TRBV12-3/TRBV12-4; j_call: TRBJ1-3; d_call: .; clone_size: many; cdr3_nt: TGTGCCAGCAACGCCCTTGGAAACACCATATATTTT; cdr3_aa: CASNALGNTIYF
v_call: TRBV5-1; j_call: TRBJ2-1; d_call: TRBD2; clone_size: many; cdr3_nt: TGCGCCAGCAGCCCACCGTGGCTAGCGGGGGGGAATGAGCAGTTCTTC; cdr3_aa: CASSPPWLAGGNEQFF
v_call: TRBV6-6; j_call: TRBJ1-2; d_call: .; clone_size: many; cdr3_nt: TGTGCCAGCAGTTACTCACAGGCCCCACTTTCAGGCTACACCTTC; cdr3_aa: CASSYSQAPLSGYTF
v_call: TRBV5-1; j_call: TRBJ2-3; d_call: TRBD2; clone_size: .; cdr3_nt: TGCGCCAGCAGCTTGGTCGGGCTAGCGGGGGTGTCAGATACGCAGTATTTT; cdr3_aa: CASSLVGLAGVSDTQYF
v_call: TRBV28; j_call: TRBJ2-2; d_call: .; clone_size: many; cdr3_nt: TGTGCCAGCAGCTCAACAGGGTCCACCGGGGAGCTGTTTTTT; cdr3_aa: CASSSTGSTGELFF
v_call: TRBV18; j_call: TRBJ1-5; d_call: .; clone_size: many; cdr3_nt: TGTGCCAGCGGACAAAGGAATCAGCCCCAGCATTTT; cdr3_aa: CASGQRNQPQHF
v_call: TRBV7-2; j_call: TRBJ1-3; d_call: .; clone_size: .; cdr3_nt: TGTGCCAGCAGCTTACGGGGCAGGCCGGGCGGAACCTCTGGAAACACCATATATTTT; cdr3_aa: CASSLRGRPGGTSGNTIYF
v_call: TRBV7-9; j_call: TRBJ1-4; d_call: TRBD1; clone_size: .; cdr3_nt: TGTGCCAGCAGCCCCGGGACAGGGGTTAATGAAAAACTGTTTTTT; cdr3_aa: CASSPGTGVNEKLFF
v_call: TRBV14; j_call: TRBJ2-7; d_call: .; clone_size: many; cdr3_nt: TGTGCCAGCAGCCAAGAGGCACAGGGTGATGAGCAGTACTTC; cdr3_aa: CASSQEAQGDEQYF
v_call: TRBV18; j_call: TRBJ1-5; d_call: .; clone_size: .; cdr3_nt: TGTGCCAGCTCACCAAGGGAGGGCGGGCCTCTTCAGCCCCAGCATTTT; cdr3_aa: CASSPREGGPLQPQHF